Shown below are 7 T cell receptor beta chains from a single sample sequenced in a study of regulatory T cells in long-lasting Graves disease. The time point was: newly diagnosed GD, antithyroid drugs for less than 3 months. The authors made the TCR library using RNA they extracted from PBMCs. CDR3 regions were amplified by Arm-PCR using iRepertoire HTBI primers to build TCR beta libraries. TCRdb called the multiplex PCR reads again in MiXCR, with one record for every CDR3 protein. The sample holds 530,000 or so distinct CDR3 sequences, about 16% seen once. In addition, the sample was reused for a study of T cells in Graves' hyperthyroidism and ophthalmopathy.

The input for sequencing was peripheral blood mononuclear cells (PBMCs), taken at new diagnosis, from a patient treated with antithyroid drugs. These receptors were taken from a young man with Graves disease.

This clonotype was seen more than once but under ten times. The CDR3 DNA is TGCAGTGCTAGAGTGACCGGGACCTACGAGCAGTACTTC. Its translation is CSARVTGTYEQYF. This chain links TRBV20-1 with TRBJ2-7, with D possibly TRBD2 on 5 matching bases. V lost 1 base to trimming and J lost 2 bases, with 9 bases between them. Germline CDR1 reads DFQATT; CDR2 reads SNEGSKA (reference sequence). The CDR3 consists of 13 residues.

This clonotype was counted ten times or more. The rearrangement uses TRBV6-2 or TRBV6-3 and TRBJ2-1; D is undetermined. CDR1 and CDR2 (germline): MNHEY, SVGEGT. CDR3 length: 15 residues. Trimming removed 0 bases from V and 1 base from J, with 7 bases in between. CDR3 DNA sequence: TGTGCCAGCAGTTACTCGGATACGTCCTACAATGAGCAGTTCTTC. As protein: CASSYSDTSYNEQFF.

The chain links TRBV20-1 to TRBJ2-7; TRBD1 matches at 12 bases. Per the germline V gene, CDR1 is DFQATT and CDR2 is SNEGSKA (reference sequence). Losses at the gene ends were 1 base for V and 6 bases for J; bases not matched to a gene: 25. The CDR3 extends over 21 amino acids. The CDR3 protein is CSARAYERGGTGGHIGGEQYF. DNA of the CDR3: TGCAGTGCTAGAGCCTACGAAAGGGGGGGGACAGGGGGCCACATAGGTGGCGAGCAGTACTTC.

This chain joins TRBV27 and TRBJ1-4; possibly TRBD1 for D (6 bases). The CDR3 covers 13 residues. CDR1 and CDR2 from the germline V gene are MNHEY and SMNVEV (reference sequence). Trimming pared 8 bases from V and 8 bases from J, leaving 15 bases between. CDR3 region: CASGEQGGEKLFF. The CDR3 DNA is TGTGCCAGCGGGGAACAGGGTGGGGAAAAACTGTTTTTT.

This clonotype has a handful of counts. This chain links TRBV15 with TRBJ1-1; no firm D call. Trimming removed 0 bases at V and 0 bases at J, with 17 bases between. The CDR3 covers 18 residues. In germline, CDR1 is LNHNV, CDR2 YYDKDF (reference sequence). The CDR3 DNA reads as TGTGCCACCAGCAGAGAGGAGAGAGGGAGAAACATGAACACTGAAGCTTTCTTT. Amino acids: CATSREERGRNMNTEAFF. Based on the CDR3 plus reference TRBV15 and TRBJ1-1, the full variable domain is DAMVIQNPRYQVTQFGKPVTLSCSQTLNHNVMYWYQQKSSQAPKLLFHYYDKDFNNEADTPDNFQSRRPNTSFCFLDIRSPGLGDTAMYLCATSREERGRNMNTEAFFGQGTRLTVV.

In this sample, this clonotype turned up many times. The chain joins TRBV7-9 to TRBJ2-7; 8 bases map to TRBD2. The CDR3 extends over 16 amino acids. CDR1 is SEHNR and CDR2 is FQNEAQ in the germline V gene (reference sequence). Trimming cost V 2 bases and J 6 bases; bases outside gene matches: 12. DNA for the CDR3: TGTGCCAGCAGCTTATTGGCTAGCGGGTGGTTGAGCGAGCAGTACTTC. Translating it yields CASSLLASGWLSEQYF.

This clonotype was counted many times. The rearrangement joins TRBV3-1 to TRBJ1-5; D is possibly TRBD1 (5 bases). The CDR3 runs to 13 residues. Trimming stripped 5 bases from V and 7 bases from J, with 12 bases between. Germline V gene sequence: CDR1 LGHDT, CDR2 YNNKEL (reference sequence). The CDR3 bases are TGTGCCAGCAGCGGGCAGGGCGGGCAGCCCCAGCATTTT. Translated, it gives CASSGQGGQPQHF.